Listed below are T cell receptor beta chains from one sample, sequenced in a study of blood T cell repertoires in COVID-19. Measured with immunoSEQ multiplex PCR; TCRdb has only the in-frame clones, and not every one. The data show around 270,000 clones, with 87% seen just once and roughly 2.5% held by the top ten. The sequenced material came from peripheral blood. These receptors all stem from a woman in her forties or fifties with acute or convalescent COVID-19. The CDR3 runs from the conserved cysteine through the conserved F or W. A D gene is named only where the DNA matches it firmly. Clone size is stated in some rows and not others, as once, few, many or a class when expanded.

v_gene	d_gene	j_gene	abundance	CDR3aa	CDR3nt
TRBV9	.	TRBJ1-1	few	CASSVGQRTEAFF	TGTGCCAGCAGCGTAGGACAGCGCACTGAAGCTTTCTTT
TRBV7-3	TRBD1	TRBJ2-1	.	CASSPTGAYNEQFF	TGTGCCAGCAGCCCTACAGGGGCCTACAATGAGCAGTTCTTC
TRBV7-2	TRBD1	TRBJ1-5	once	CASSPGTGRQPQHF	TGTGCCAGCAGCCCGGGGACAGGGCGCCAGCCCCAGCATTTT
TRBV18	.	TRBJ1-1	.	CASSPQETVNTEAFF	TGTGCCAGCTCACCGCAAGAGACAGTAAACACTGAAGCTTTCTTT
TRBV19	.	TRBJ1-4	.	CASTPYKGRLAGEKLFF	TGTGCCAGTACCCCATATAAAGGGAGGCTAGCGGGAGAAAAACTGTTTTTT
TRBV30	TRBD2	TRBJ2-1	.	CAWSNGGRVTNEQFF	TGTGCCTGGAGTAACGGCGGGAGGGTAACCAATGAGCAGTTCTTC
TRBV18	.	TRBJ1-1	.	CASSGNTGTGTEAFF	TGTGCCAGCTCAGGAAATACAGGGACGGGTACTGAAGCTTTCTTT
TRBV5-5	TRBD1	TRBJ2-5	.	CASSFTGEETQYF	TGTGCCAGCAGCTTCACAGGGGAGGAGACCCAGTACTTC
TRBV7-2	.	TRBJ1-1	.	CASSFSEVTEAFF	TGTGCCAGCAGCTTCTCGGAGGTCACTGAAGCTTTCTTT
TRBV9	TRBD1	TRBJ1-2	once	CASSVALRGLGYTF	TGTGCCAGCAGCGTAGCTCTTAGGGGGCTAGGCTACACCTTC
TRBV18	.	TRBJ2-3	.	CASSPRLGSGTDTQYF	TGTGCCAGCTCCCCCCGGCTGGGGAGCGGCACAGATACGCAGTATTTT
TRBV18	.	TRBJ2-2	.	CASSPPGGITGELFF	TGTGCCAGCTCACCACCGGGGGGTATCACCGGGGAGCTGTTTTTT
TRBV28	.	TRBJ1-4	few	CASSLPIGGEKLFF	TGTGCCAGCAGTTTACCTATCGGCGGCGAAAAACTGTTTTTT
TRBV13	TRBD2	TRBJ2-7	.	CASSAGLAGNEQYF	TGTGCCAGCAGCGCGGGACTAGCGGGAAACGAGCAGTACTTC
TRBV5-1	TRBD2	TRBJ2-2	.	CASSSLTSGRANTGELFF	TGCGCCAGCAGCTCTTTGACTAGCGGGAGGGCCAACACCGGGGAGCTGTTTTTT
TRBV5-1	.	TRBJ1-1	once	CASSLQENTEAFF	TGCGCCAGCAGCTTGCAGGAGAACACTGAAGCTTTCTTT
TRBV29-1	TRBD1	TRBJ2-2	.	CSASGDRGSAGELFF	TGCAGCGCCTCCGGGGACAGGGGGTCCGCCGGGGAGCTGTTTTTT
TRBV6-2/TRBV6-3	.	TRBJ2-4	.	CASSYSMWGTRLAKNIQYF	TGTGCCAGCAGTTACTCGATGTGGGGCACACGACTAGCCAAAAACATTCAGTACTTC
TRBV28	.	TRBJ1-6	.	CASSLLGRGRGRSPLHF	TGTGCCAGCAGTTTATTAGGAAGGGGCAGGGGTAGGTCACCCCTCCACTTT
TRBV5-4	.	TRBJ2-1	.	CASSRPRGFGTRWTYNEQFF	TGTGCCAGCAGCAGACCCAGGGGGTTCGGGACTAGATGGACCTACAATGAGCAGTTCTTC
TRBV28	.	TRBJ2-7	.	CASTVPGFDEQYF	TGTGCCTCCACCGTTCCGGGTTTCGACGAGCAGTACTTC
TRBV19	TRBD1	TRBJ1-1	.	CASSTNGRQGSQDTEAFF	TGTGCCAGTAGTACCAATGGTCGACAGGGCTCCCAGGACACTGAAGCTTTCTTT
TRBV4-2	.	TRBJ1-1	.	CASSQERGAGTEAFF	TGTGCCAGCAGCCAAGAGCGGGGGGCTGGCACTGAAGCTTTCTTT
TRBV19	.	TRBJ1-3	.	CASRRVFSGNTIYF	TGTGCCAGTAGGCGAGTATTCTCTGGAAACACCATATATTTT
TRBV28	.	TRBJ2-7	.	CASSLYAATPTEQYF	TGTGCCAGCAGTTTATACGCGGCAACACCCACCGAGCAGTACTTC
TRBV7-3	TRBD2	TRBJ2-2	.	CASSPSGSNTGELFF	TGTGCCAGCAGCCCCAGCGGGAGCAACACCGGGGAGCTGTTTTTT
TRBV5-1	.	TRBJ1-2	.	CASTSPGWYGYTF	TGCGCCAGCACCTCCCCCGGTTGGTATGGCTACACCTTC
TRBV2	TRBD2	TRBJ2-1	.	CASRAGTSGSGSADEQFF	TGTGCCAGCAGGGCCGGGACTAGCGGGAGTGGGAGCGCAGACGAGCAGTTCTTC
TRBV12-3/TRBV12-4	.	TRBJ2-2	.	CAGRQSNTGELFF	TGTGCCGGCAGACAGTCGAACACCGGGGAGCTGTTTTTT
TRBV24-1	TRBD2	TRBJ2-3	once	CATSDRDYQRVPDTQYF	TGTGCCACCAGTGATCGGGACTACCAGAGGGTACCAGATACGCAGTATTTT
TRBV7-2	TRBD2	TRBJ2-7	.	CASSSGAPSGRLRPYEQYF	TGTGCCAGCAGCTCCGGGGCCCCTAGCGGGAGGCTGAGGCCCTACGAGCAGTACTTC
TRBV3-1/TRBV3-2	TRBD1	TRBJ2-2	.	CASSIGGSTGELFF	TGTGCCAGCAGCATAGGGGGCTCCACCGGGGAGCTGTTTTTT
TRBV7-6	TRBD1	TRBJ2-2	.	CASSYNGQGAPTGELFF	TGTGCCAGCAGCTATAATGGACAGGGGGCGCCCACCGGGGAGCTGTTTTTT
TRBV28	TRBD2	TRBJ2-3	.	CASRSGGAGGTDTQYF	TGTGCCAGCAGATCCGGCGGGGCGGGGGGCACAGATACGCAGTATTTT
TRBV5-1	.	TRBJ2-1	.	CASSLVGVLGSYNEQFF	TGCGCCAGCAGCTTGGTTGGTGTGTTGGGCAGCTACAATGAGCAGTTCTTC
TRBV24-1	.	TRBJ2-7	.	CATSASTPQAGYEQYF	TGTGCCACCAGTGCCAGTACCCCCCAGGCGGGCTACGAGCAGTACTTC
TRBV5-4	TRBD1	TRBJ1-2	few	CASSDDRGLRGYTF	TGTGCCAGCAGTGACGACAGGGGGCTCCGTGGCTACACCTTC
TRBV7-2	.	TRBJ1-4	.	CASSHVGLSPTNEKLFF	TGTGCCAGCAGCCACGTAGGACTCTCGCCAACTAATGAAAAACTGTTTTTT
TRBV9	.	TRBJ1-3	once	CASSPIQGPSGNTIYF	TGTGCCAGCAGCCCTATCCAGGGGCCATCTGGAAACACCATATATTTT
TRBV2	.	TRBJ2-7	.	CASTFTPSYEQYF	TGTGCCAGCACATTTACTCCCTCCTACGAGCAGTACTTC
TRBV24-1	TRBD2	TRBJ2-1	.	CATSESGLAGDYNEQFF	TGTGCCACCAGTGAATCGGGACTAGCGGGAGATTACAATGAGCAGTTCTTC
TRBV19	.	TRBJ1-4	.	CASRADTANEKLFF	TGTGCCAGTAGAGCCGACACCGCTAATGAAAAACTGTTTTTT
TRBV2	TRBD1	TRBJ1-4	.	CASSKPGQGAFGEKLFF	TGTGCCAGCAGCAAACCGGGACAGGGGGCCTTCGGTGAAAAACTGTTTTTT
TRBV4-1	.	TRBJ2-5	.	CASSQEEGAGKETQYF	TGCGCCAGCAGCCAAGAGGAGGGGGCGGGAAAAGAGACCCAGTACTTC
TRBV28	.	TRBJ2-5	.	CASTALDPRETQYF	TGTGCCAGCACCGCGCTCGATCCTAGGGAGACCCAGTACTTC
TRBV4-2	.	TRBJ1-6	few	CASSQASLYNSPLHF	TGTGCCAGCAGCCAAGCATCACTTTATAATTCACCCCTCCACTTT
TRBV6-1	.	TRBJ1-5	.	CASSDGQTKNQPQHF	TGTGCCAGCAGTGATGGACAGACAAAAAATCAGCCCCAGCATTTT
TRBV3-1/TRBV3-2	TRBD1	TRBJ2-1	.	CASSLRQGRSNEQFF	TGTGCCAGCAGCCTCCGACAGGGTCGATCGAATGAGCAGTTCTTC
TRBV5-1	TRBD1	TRBJ1-1	.	CASSFDGQGWLEAFF	TGCGCCAGCAGCTTTGATGGACAGGGGTGGCTGGAAGCTTTCTTT
TRBV5-1	TRBD1	TRBJ1-1	.	CASSFIRDRALNTEAFF	TGCGCCAGCAGCTTCATTAGGGACAGGGCCCTGAACACTGAAGCTTTCTTT
TRBV3-1/TRBV3-2	TRBD2	TRBJ2-1	.	CASSPSGTSNEQFF	TGTGCCAGCAGCCCTTCCGGGACTAGCAATGAGCAGTTCTTC